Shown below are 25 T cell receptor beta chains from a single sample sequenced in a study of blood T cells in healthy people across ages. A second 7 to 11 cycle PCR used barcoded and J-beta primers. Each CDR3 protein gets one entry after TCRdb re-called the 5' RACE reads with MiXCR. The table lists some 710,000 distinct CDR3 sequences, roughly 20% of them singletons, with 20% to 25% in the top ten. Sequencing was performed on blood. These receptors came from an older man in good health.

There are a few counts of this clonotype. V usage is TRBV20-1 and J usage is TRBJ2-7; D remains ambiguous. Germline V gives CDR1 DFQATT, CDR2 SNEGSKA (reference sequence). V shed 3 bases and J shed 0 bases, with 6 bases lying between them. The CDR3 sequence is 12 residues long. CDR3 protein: CSASDNSYEQYF. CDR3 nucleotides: TGCAGTGCTAGCGATAACTCCTACGAGCAGTACTTC.

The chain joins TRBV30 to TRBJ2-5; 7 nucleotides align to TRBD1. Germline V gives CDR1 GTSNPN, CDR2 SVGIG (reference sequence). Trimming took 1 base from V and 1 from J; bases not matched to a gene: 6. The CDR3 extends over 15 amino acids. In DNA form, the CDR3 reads TGTGCCTGGAGTGCCCAACAGGGGCCCCAAGAGACCCAGTACTTC. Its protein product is CAWSAQQGPQETQYF.

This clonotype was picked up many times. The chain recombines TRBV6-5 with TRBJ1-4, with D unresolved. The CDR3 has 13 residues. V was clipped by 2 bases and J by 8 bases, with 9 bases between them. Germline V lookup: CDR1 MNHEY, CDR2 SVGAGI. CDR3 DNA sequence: TGTGCCAGCAGTTACGGGAGGGAGGAAAAACTGTTTTTT. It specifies CASSYGREEKLFF.

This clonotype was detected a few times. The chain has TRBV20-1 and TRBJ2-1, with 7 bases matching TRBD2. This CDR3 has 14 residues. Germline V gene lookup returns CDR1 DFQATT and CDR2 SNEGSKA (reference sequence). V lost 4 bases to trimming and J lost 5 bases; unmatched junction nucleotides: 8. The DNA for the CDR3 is TGCAGTGCTACGCGCGGGGGTGTAAACAATGAGCAGTTCTTC. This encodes CSATRGGVNNEQFF.

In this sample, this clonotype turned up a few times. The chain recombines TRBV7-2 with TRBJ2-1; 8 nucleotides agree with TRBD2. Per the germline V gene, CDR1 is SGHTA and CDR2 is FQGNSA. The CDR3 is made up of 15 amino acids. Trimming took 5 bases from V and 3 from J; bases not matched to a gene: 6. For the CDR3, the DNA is TGTGCCAGCAGCCGGGGGGGGGAGGTCTACAATGAGCAGTTCTTC. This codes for CASSRGGEVYNEQFF.

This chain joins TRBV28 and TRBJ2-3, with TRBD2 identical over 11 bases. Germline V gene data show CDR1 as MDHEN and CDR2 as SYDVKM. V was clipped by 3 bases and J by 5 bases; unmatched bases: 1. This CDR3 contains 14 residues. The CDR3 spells CASSLTSGKDTQYF. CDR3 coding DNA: TGTGCCAGCAGTTTGACTAGCGGGAAAGATACGCAGTATTTT.

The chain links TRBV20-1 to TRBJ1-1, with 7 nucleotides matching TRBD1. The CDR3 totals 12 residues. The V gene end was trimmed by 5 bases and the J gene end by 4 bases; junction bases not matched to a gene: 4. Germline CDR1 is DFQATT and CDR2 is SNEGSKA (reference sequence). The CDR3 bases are TGCAGTGCTGGAAGGGACAGCACTGAAGCTTTCTTT. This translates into CSAGRDSTEAFF.

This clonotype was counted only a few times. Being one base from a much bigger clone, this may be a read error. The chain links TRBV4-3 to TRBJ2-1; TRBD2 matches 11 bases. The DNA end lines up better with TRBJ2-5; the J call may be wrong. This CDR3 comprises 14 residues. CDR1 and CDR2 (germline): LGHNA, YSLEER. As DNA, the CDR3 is TGCGCCAGCAGCCGGGATCTAGCGGGAGGGACCCAGTACTTC. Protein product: CASSRDLAGGTQYF.

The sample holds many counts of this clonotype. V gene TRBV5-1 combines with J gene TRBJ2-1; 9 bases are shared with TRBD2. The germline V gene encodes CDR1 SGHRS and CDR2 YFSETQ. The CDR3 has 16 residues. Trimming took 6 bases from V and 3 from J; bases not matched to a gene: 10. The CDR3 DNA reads TGCGCCAGCACCCGTCAGATAGCGGGGGACTACAATGAGCAGTTCTTC. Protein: CASTRQIAGDYNEQFF.

In nucleotides, the CDR3 is TGCAGCGTTGCGGGGGGACCAGATACGCAGTATTTT. Its translation: CSVAGGPDTQYF. The chain combines TRBV29-1 with TRBJ2-3; 7 bases line up with TRBD2. Germline V gene lookup returns CDR1 SQVTM and CDR2 ANQGSEA. The V gene end was trimmed by 4 bases and the J gene end by 4 bases; junction bases not matched to a gene: 2. This CDR3 spans 12 amino acids.

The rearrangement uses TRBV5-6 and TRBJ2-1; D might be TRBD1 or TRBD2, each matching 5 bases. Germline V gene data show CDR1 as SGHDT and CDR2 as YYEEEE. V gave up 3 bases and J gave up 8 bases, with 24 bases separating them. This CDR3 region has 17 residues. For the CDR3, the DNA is TGTGCCAGCAGCTATCGGGACCTTGGAGGTCTGTACGATGAGCAGTTCTTC. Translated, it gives CASSYRDLGGLYDEQFF.

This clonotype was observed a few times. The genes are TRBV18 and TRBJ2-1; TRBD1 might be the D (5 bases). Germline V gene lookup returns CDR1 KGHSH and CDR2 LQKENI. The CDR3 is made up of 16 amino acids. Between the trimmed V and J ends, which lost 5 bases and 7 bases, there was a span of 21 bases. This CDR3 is CASSDQLPTRTNEQFF. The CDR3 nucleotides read TGTGCCAGCTCAGACCAACTCCCGACGCGGACAAATGAGCAGTTCTTC.

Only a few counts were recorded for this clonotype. The CDR3 DNA sequence: TGTGCCAGCAGGGGACTAGCGGGAGGGAGCTCCTACAATGAGCAGTTCTTC. Translation: CASRGLAGGSSYNEQFF. J is TRBJ2-1 and V is TRBV6-2 or TRBV6-3; 16 nucleotides align to TRBD2. The CDR3 totals 17 residues. Germline values: CDR1 MNHEY, CDR2 SVGEGT. Germline trimming cut 6 bases from V and 0 bases from J; bases unmatched to any gene: 2.

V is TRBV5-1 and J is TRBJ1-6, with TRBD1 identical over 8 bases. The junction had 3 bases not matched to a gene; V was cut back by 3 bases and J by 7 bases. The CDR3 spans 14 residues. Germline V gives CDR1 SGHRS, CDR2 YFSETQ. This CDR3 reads CASSWTGNNSPLHF. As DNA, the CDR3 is TGCGCCAGCAGCTGGACAGGGAACAATTCACCCCTCCACTTT.

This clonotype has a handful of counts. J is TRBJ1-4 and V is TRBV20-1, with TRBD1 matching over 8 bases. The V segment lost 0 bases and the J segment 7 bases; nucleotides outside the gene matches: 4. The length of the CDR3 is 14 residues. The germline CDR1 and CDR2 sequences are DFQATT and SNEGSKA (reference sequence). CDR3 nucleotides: TGCAGTGCTAGAGATTGGGACAGGCTTGAAAAACTGTTTTTT. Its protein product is CSARDWDRLEKLFF.

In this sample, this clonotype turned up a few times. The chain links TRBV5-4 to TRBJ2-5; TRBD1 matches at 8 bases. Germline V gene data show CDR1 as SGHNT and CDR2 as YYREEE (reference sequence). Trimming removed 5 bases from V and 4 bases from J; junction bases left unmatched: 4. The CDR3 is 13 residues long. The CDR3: CASSSDRVETQYF. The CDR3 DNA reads TGTGCCAGCAGTTCGGACAGGGTAGAGACCCAGTACTTC.

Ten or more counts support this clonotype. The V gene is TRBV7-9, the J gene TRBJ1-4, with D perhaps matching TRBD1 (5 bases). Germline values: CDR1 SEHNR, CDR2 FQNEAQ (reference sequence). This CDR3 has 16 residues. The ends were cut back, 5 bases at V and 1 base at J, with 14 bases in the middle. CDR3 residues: CASSPGRTGTNEKLFF. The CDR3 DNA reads TGTGCCAGCAGCCCGGGACGGACGGGAACTAATGAAAAACTGTTTTTT.

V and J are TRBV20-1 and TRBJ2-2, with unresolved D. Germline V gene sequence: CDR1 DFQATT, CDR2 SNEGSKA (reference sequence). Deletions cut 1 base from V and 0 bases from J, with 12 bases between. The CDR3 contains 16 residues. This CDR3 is CSARVFGSSNTGELFF. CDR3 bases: TGCAGTGCTAGAGTTTTTGGGTCTTCGAACACCGGGGAGCTGTTTTTT.

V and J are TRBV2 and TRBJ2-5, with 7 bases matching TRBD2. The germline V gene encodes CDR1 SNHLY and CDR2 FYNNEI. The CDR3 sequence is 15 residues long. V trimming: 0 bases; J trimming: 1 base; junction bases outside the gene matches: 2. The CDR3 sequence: CASSEAGLPQETQYF. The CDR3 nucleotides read TGTGCCAGCAGTGAAGCGGGACTACCCCAAGAGACCCAGTACTTC.

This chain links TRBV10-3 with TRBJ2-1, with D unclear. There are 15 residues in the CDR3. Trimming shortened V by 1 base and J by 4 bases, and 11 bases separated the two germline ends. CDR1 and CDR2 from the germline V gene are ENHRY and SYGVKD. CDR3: CAISELEVSYNEQFF. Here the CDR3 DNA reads TGTGCCATCAGTGAGTTGGAAGTCTCTTACAATGAGCAGTTCTTC.

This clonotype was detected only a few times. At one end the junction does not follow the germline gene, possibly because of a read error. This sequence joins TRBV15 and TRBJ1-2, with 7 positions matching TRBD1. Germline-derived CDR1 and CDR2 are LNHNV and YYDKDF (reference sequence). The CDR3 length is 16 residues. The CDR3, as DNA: TGTGCCACCAGCAGAGTAGGGGGCCGGACGGCCTATGGCTACGCCTTC. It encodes CATSRVGGRTAYGYAF.

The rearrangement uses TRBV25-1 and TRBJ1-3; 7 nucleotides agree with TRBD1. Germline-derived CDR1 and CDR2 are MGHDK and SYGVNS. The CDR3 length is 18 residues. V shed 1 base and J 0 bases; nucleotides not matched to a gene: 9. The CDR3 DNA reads TGTGCCAGCAGTGAATGGGGGGGACAGCTAAGCTCTGGAAACACCATATATTTT. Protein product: CASSEWGGQLSSGNTIYF. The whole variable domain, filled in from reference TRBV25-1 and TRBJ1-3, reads EADIYQTPRYLVIGTGKKITLECSQTMGHDKMYWYQQDPGMELHLIHYSYGVNSTEKGDLSSESTVSRIRTEHFPLTLESARPSHTSQYLCASSEWGGQLSSGNTIYFGEGSWLTVV.

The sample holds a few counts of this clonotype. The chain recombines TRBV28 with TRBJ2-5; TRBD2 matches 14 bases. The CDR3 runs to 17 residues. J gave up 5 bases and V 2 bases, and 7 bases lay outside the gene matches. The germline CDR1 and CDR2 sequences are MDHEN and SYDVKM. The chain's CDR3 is CASSLIRLAGGRETQYF. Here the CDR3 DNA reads TGTGCCAGCAGTTTAATCAGACTAGCGGGGGGGCGGGAGACCCAGTACTTC.

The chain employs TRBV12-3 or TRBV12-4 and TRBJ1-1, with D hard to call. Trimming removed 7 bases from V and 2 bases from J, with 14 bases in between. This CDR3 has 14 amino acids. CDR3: CASNWGYSNTEAFF. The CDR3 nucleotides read TGTGCCAGCAATTGGGGATACAGCAACACTGAAGCTTTCTTT.

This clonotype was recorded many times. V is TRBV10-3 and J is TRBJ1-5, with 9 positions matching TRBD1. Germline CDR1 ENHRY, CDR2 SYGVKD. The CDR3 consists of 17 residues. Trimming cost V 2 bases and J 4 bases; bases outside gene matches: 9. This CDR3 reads CAISEGTGLRVNQPQHF. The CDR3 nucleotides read TGTGCCATCAGTGAGGGGACAGGGTTACGGGTTAATCAGCCCCAGCATTTT.